This entry is about one T cell receptor beta chain. The antigen remains undetermined. Amplified TCR beta CDR3 regions came from RNA transcripts. With the HTBI primer set, the TCR CDR3 went through a first round of RT-PCR. One entry per CDR3 protein results from TCRdb running MiXCR on the multiplex PCR reads. The sample yields about 380,000 distinct CDR3 sequences, approximately 12% seen once. This sample stems from a study of T cells in Graves' hyperthyroidism and ophthalmopathy. About the research overall: Peripheral blood was obtained at initial diagnosis, preceding any treatment. General observations from the study: Among clonotypes expanded in thyroid above 0.001, most were also found in blood.

The junction had 9 bases not matched to a gene; V was cut back by 2 bases and J by 3 bases. CDR3 length equals 16 residues. Per germline, CDR1 GTSNPN and CDR2 SVGIG (reference sequence). This TCR derives from a man between 25 and 39 years old with Graves' hyperthyroidism that later progressed to Graves' ophthalmopathy. The sequenced sample was blood. The genes are TRBV30 and TRBJ2-2; 7 bases match TRBD2. The CDR3 DNA is TGTGCCTGGAGTCCTTACTGGGGGGGGGACACCGGGGAGCTGTTTTTT. Its protein is CAWSPYWGGDTGELFF.